The rows below give T cell receptor beta chains drawn from one sample of a study of blood T cell repertoires in COVID-19. The data were produced by immunoSEQ multiplex PCR, yet TCRdb's version contains in-frame clones alone and is incomplete. This sample has 100,000 or so clones, with 80% to 95% found just once. Sequenced: peripheral blood. The receptors derive from a human donor with active COVID-19. The donor label of this sample is uncertain. Each CDR3 is given with its conserved first and last residue.

TRBV11-2 CASSLEWATYNEQFF
TRBV19 CASSGGAQDTQYF
TRBV5-1 CASSWGTANTEAFF
TRBV19 CASSPSAEGAGGYTF
TRBV19 CATMNRDRGTYEQYF
TRBV5-1 CASSLNRGNTEAFF
TRBV12-3/TRBV12-4 CASSLLSGNTIYF
TRBV6-5 CASSPQFPNYGYTF
TRBV19 CASSPQAGHYEKLFF
TRBV28 CASGGGPGNTIYF
TRBV12-3/TRBV12-4 CASSTGSGGYTF
TRBV25-1 CASSTLLGTRYNSPLHF
TRBV29-1 CSVTTGRTGVYEQYF
TRBV7-8 CASSPFTGGSYNEQFF
TRBV7-8 CASSTNPLAGGDYEQYF
TRBV7-9 CASSLAGTANTEAFF
TRBV6-5 CASRGQTSSYEQYF
TRBV28 CASSPHRDTGYNEQFF
TRBV3-1/TRBV3-2 CASSQDHRGMNTEAFF
TRBV7-8 CASSLVPQGWRETQYF
TRBV5-6 CASNRLAGQGQFF
TRBV7-6 CASSLNLGQGAKELFF
TRBV19 CASSKQIPTILEKLFF
TRBV12-5 CASGWGQDETQYF
TRBV3-1/TRBV3-2 CASGTSGGETQYF